Given below is one T cell receptor (beta chain) in context. Deep-level running was used for the assay. Assay used: immunoSEQ multiplex PCR; TCRdb lists only in-frame clones, some missing. The sample carries about 2.1 million clones, approximately 94% recorded once. Terminally differentiated effector memory CD45RA+ cells were excluded from the naive CD8 cells, which were CD45RO-negative and positively selected for CCR7. The data were obtained in a study of shared clonotypes between healthy human individuals. The germline V gene has CDR1 MNHEY and CDR2 SMNVEV (reference sequence). There are 13 residues in the CDR3. The V end was cut by 2 bases, the J end by 7 bases, with 9 bases between.

This clonotype was sampled from a young man in good health. Some clones in this sample may be carry-over from other donors' samples. V is TRBV27 and J is TRBJ2-1, with D unresolved. Input material: naive CD8+ T cells from PBMCs. CDR3 residues: CASSLGLRNEQFF. The CDR3 nucleotides are TGTGCCAGCAGTTTAGGGTTAAGGAATGAGCAGTTCTTC.